A single sample gave rise to the 5 T cell receptor beta chains below, sequenced in a study of identical twins. TCRdb re-analysed the 5' RACE reads in MiXCR, keeping a single row per CDR3 protein. Found here are approximately 350,000 distinct CDR3 sequences, 9% to 15% of them singletons; the top ten hold 7.2%. The sample also formed part of further work on yellow fever vaccine responses in identical twins.

The sample comprised CD8+ T cells sorted from blood. Source of these receptors: a woman younger than 30 in good health.

This chain joins TRBV28 and TRBJ2-5; 11 nucleotides agree with TRBD1. Per the germline V gene, CDR1 is MDHEN and CDR2 is SYDVKM. CDR3 length: 14 amino acids. After removal of 6 bases from V and 5 bases from J, the junction contained 5 bases not matched to a gene. The CDR3 DNA sequence: TGTGCCAGCAGCCGGACAGGGGGCTACGAGACCCAGTACTTC. Translation gives CASSRTGGYETQYF.

The genes are TRBV14 and TRBJ1-1; 7 bases fit TRBD1. Losses at the gene ends were 4 bases for V and 0 bases for J; bases not matched to a gene: 8. CDR1 and CDR2 from the germline V gene are SGHDN and FVKESK. This CDR3 is built from 16 residues. For the CDR3, the DNA is TGTGCCAGCAGCCTACTAACAGGGGCCATGAACACTGAAGCTTTCTTT. Its protein product is CASSLLTGAMNTEAFF.

J is TRBJ2-7 and V is TRBV27; 8 bases match TRBD2. V lost 4 bases to trimming and J lost 2 bases; unmatched junction nucleotides: 7. The germline CDR1 and CDR2 sequences are MNHEY and SMNVEV (reference sequence). The CDR3 length is 15 residues. CDR3 coding DNA: TGTGCCAGCAGTTATGCGGCGGGAGGAACCTACGAGCAGTACTTC. Translation gives CASSYAAGGTYEQYF.

This clonotype has more than one count but fewer than ten. The chain has TRBV7-6 and TRBJ2-1; D might be TRBD2 (5 bases). Germline V gene lookup returns CDR1 SGHVS and CDR2 FNYEAQ. The CDR3 spans 15 residues. With 2 bases removed from V and 8 bases from J, the gap between germline ends came to 16 bases. CDR3 protein: CASSLQRTLMDEQFF. Here the CDR3 DNA reads TGTGCCAGCAGCTTACAGCGGACCTTGATGGATGAGCAGTTCTTC.

This clonotype was observed a handful of times. This chain joins TRBV29-1 and TRBJ1-3, with 7 nucleotides matching TRBD1. The V gene's germline CDR1 is SQVTM and CDR2 ANQGSEA. The CDR3 length is 15 residues. V shed 4 bases, J shed 4 bases, and the junction held 10 bases outside the gene matches. In DNA form, the CDR3 reads TGCAGCGTTGCATCTTACAGGGGAGCGGGAAACACCATATATTTT. The encoded protein is CSVASYRGAGNTIYF.